This is a list of T cell receptor beta chains from one sample in a study of T cells in tuberculosis. TCRdb keeps only in-frame clones here, not all; method: immunoSEQ multiplex PCR. The sample contains tens of thousands of clones, roughly 97% of which appear only once. Sample: PBMCs. The origin of the receptors is a donor between 10 and 35 years old with latent tuberculosis or without tuberculosis infection. Both conserved end residues are part of each CDR3.

V	J	CDR3
TRBV2	TRBJ1-1	CASSETLEAFF
TRBV10-1	TRBJ2-7	CASSETGGSYEQYF
TRBV19	TRBJ2-2	CATQRGALAGGPYTGELFF
TRBV19	TRBJ2-3	CASSISPGGGADTQYF
TRBV27	TRBJ2-5	CASSFAGETQYF
TRBV10-2	TRBJ2-1	CASSIPGGASRNEQFF
TRBV27	TRBJ2-1	CASSPGTSGVRSYNEQFF
TRBV11-2	TRBJ2-1	CASSPTGGNEQFF
TRBV14	TRBJ2-5	CASSLHGSQETQYF
TRBV10-2	TRBJ1-3	CAGGQGAPSSGNTIYF
TRBV7-9	TRBJ1-2	CASSLDRERGYTF
TRBV7-9	TRBJ2-5	CASSLRTSGVLKTQYF
TRBV4-1	TRBJ1-1	CASSPNLQPEAFF
TRBV6-5	TRBJ2-5	CASSPSTLRRETQYF
TRBV5-6	TRBJ2-3	CASSFWANELLTDTQYF
TRBV5-6	TRBJ1-1	CASSPGGTEAFF